The rows below give T cell receptor beta chains drawn from one sample of a study of cytomegalovirus exposure and HLA in healthy donors. The repertoire was sequenced with immunoSEQ multiplex PCR; TCRdb's copy has only in-frame clones and lacks some. The repertoire holds more than 95,000 clones, with 60% to 75% as singletons. The sample consisted of PBMCs. The receptors were sampled from a man aged 55 to 70 in good health and CMV-seronegative. Each CDR3 is given with its conserved first and last residue.

j_call v_call cdr3_aa
TRBJ1-1 TRBV6-5 CASSFETEAFF
TRBJ2-3 TRBV4-2 CASSQVSGGGATDTQYF
TRBJ2-1 TRBV10-1 CASSVSRRRGNEQFF
TRBJ1-2 TRBV19 CASSSQGVGGYTF
TRBJ2-7 TRBV15 CATSRGGQGYEQYF
TRBJ1-2 TRBV11-3 CASSLDGEGVYTF
NA TRBV5-1 CASSLDPSSYEQYF
TRBJ2-3 TRBV6-5 CASSPQGRRTDTQYF
TRBJ2-3 TRBV25-1 CASSGGTVPDTQYF
TRBJ2-7 TRBV6-5 CASSPGFLTAYEQYF
TRBJ2-1 TRBV2 CASTSWASGSRNEQFF
TRBJ2-2 TRBV7-9 CAKQGPGELFF
TRBJ1-2 TRBV11-1 CASGLDGTMGYTF
TRBJ1-5 TRBV19 CASSTPGTTPNQPQHF
TRBJ1-4 TRBV28 CASRGQGVSTNEKLFF
TRBJ2-7 TRBV10-3 CAISEWRGYSYEQYF
TRBJ2-3 TRBV2 CASSGRGGGTDTQYF
TRBJ2-5 TRBV2 CASSGLAGGRETQYF
TRBJ1-5 TRBV28 CASSLGQDHQPQHF
TRBJ2-7 TRBV27 CASSSDRGFEQYF
TRBJ2-2 TRBV5-3 CARSLELAGGNTGELFF
TRBJ2-1 TRBV19 CASSISSGAHYNEQFF
TRBJ2-2 TRBV25-1 CASSEVAYTGELFF
TRBJ1-1 TRBV5-6 CASTLGRVTEAFF
TRBJ1-2 TRBV25-1 CASSDRTNRVSGYTF
TRBJ1-2 TRBV28 CASNRRGGGQEGYGYTF
TRBJ1-5 TRBV2 CASSLNRDRVSYQPQHF
TRBJ1-5 TRBV7-2 CASSLRQGGNQPQHF
TRBJ2-5 TRBV6-6 CASRTSGGPQETQYF
TRBJ2-7 TRBV27 CASSLSRVGHPHEQYF
TRBJ2-1 TRBV9 CASSPPFGREGNEQFF
TRBJ2-1 TRBV28 CASSLAKTGNNEQFF
TRBJ2-3 TRBV6-4 CASSPQASGGSDTQYF
TRBJ2-5 TRBV27 CASSLSRRGQETQYF
TRBJ2-1 TRBV30 CAWSMNEYNEQFF
TRBJ2-7 TRBV11-3 CASSSLGGAYEQYF
TRBJ2-7 TRBV5-1 CASRRTGVTGEQYF
TRBJ2-1 TRBV6-5 CASSPDRVNEQFF
TRBJ1-2 TRBV4-1 CASSQESRGEFGYTF
TRBJ2-1 TRBV11-2 CASSYLAGDYNEQFF
TRBJ2-5 TRBV4-1 CASSQAGQGAPETQYF
TRBJ2-5 TRBV15 CATGGRLAGGETQYF
TRBJ1-1 TRBV19 CASSVGQLMNTEAFF
TRBJ2-7 TRBV7-9 CASRLGQGANEQYF
TRBJ1-2 TRBV11-3 CASSLATETTNYGYTF